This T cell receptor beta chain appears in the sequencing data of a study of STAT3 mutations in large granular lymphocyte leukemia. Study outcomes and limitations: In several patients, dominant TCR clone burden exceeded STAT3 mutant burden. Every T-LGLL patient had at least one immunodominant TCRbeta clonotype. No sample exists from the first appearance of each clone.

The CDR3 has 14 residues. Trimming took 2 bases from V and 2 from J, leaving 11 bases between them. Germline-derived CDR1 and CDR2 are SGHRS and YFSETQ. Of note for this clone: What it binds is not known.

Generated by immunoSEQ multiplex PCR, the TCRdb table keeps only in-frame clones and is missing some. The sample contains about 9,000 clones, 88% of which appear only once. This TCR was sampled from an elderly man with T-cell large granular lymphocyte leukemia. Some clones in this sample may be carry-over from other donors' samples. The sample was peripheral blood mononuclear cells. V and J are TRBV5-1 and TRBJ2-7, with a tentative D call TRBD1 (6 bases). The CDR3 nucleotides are TGCGCCAGCAGCTTCTCCGGGACAACCTACGAGCAGTACTTC. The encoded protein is CASSFSGTTYEQYF.